A selection of T cell receptor beta chains follows, all from one sample in a study of blood T cells in healthy people across ages. TCRdb re-analysed the 5' RACE reads in MiXCR, keeping a single row per CDR3 protein. The repertoire holds about 630,000 distinct CDR3 sequences, 21% seen once, with roughly 3.4% in the top ten. The sequenced material came from blood. Receptor source: a man aged 65-85 years in good health. Both conserved end residues are part of each CDR3. Each record gives: clone size, D gene, J gene, V gene, CDR3 protein, CDR3 DNA. D genes are given only for firm matches. Clone size is shown for a subset of rows, as once, few, many or a class of expanded clone.

.	.	TRBJ1-2	TRBV2	CASRGSGYGYTF	TGTGCCAGCAGGGGTTCAGGCTATGGCTACACCTTC
few	TRBD1	TRBJ2-2	TRBV5-1	CASSNTGQGTGELFF	TGCGCCAGCAGCAATACGGGACAGGGGACCGGGGAGCTGTTTTTT
.	.	TRBJ2-7	TRBV29-1	CSVRGTAFEQYF	TGCAGCGTTCGGGGGACAGCCTTTGAGCAGTACTTC
few	.	TRBJ2-1	TRBV10-3	CAISADNEQFF	TGTGCCATCAGTGCTGACAATGAGCAGTTCTTC
few	.	TRBJ1-1	TRBV7-9	CASSLGYGEAFF	TGTGCCAGCAGCTTAGGGTACGGAGAAGCTTTCTTT
.	.	TRBJ2-6	TRBV19	CASSTRRTGANVLTF	TGTGCCAGTAGTACCCGGAGAACTGGGGCCAACGTCCTGACTTTC
.	.	TRBJ2-7	TRBV30	CAWADNYEQYF	TGTGCCTGGGCGGATAACTACGAGCAGTACTTC
few	.	TRBJ2-1	TRBV3-1	CASSQRDEQFF	TGTGCCAGCAGCCAGCGGGATGAGCAGTTCTTC
.	.	TRBJ2-1	TRBV3-1	CASSQGQEYNEQFF	TGTGCCAGCAGCCAAGGGCAGGAGTACAATGAGCAGTTCTTC
.	.	TRBJ2-3	TRBV28	CASSPDPSDTQYF	TGTGCCAGCAGCCCTGACCCGTCCGATACGCAGTATTTT
.	.	TRBJ2-7	TRBV12-3/TRBV12-4	CASSLLRVSYEQYF	TGTGCCAGCAGTTTACTCAGGGTTTCCTACGAGCAGTACTTC
many	TRBD1	TRBJ2-3	TRBV6-5	CASSYTGTDTDTQYF	TGTGCCAGCAGTTACACGGGGACAGACACAGATACGCAGTATTTT
few	TRBD1	TRBJ2-4	TRBV7-9	CASSSTGADIQYF	TGTGCCAGCAGCTCGACAGGGGCGGACATTCAGTACTTC
few	TRBD2	TRBJ2-5	TRBV5-1	CASSLKTSGVQETQYF	TGCGCCAGCAGCTTAAAGACTAGCGGCGTCCAAGAGACCCAGTACTTC
once	TRBD1	TRBJ2-3	TRBV7-8	CASSEPGQGLRGTQYF	TGTGCCAGCAGCGAACCGGGACAGGGTTTACGGGGTACGCAGTATTTT
many	TRBD1	TRBJ1-4	TRBV25-1	CASTGGANEKLFF	TGTGCCAGCACAGGGGGGGCTAATGAAAAACTGTTTTTT
.	TRBD2	TRBJ2-5	TRBV7-2	CASSLASSGSLVTQYF	TGTGCCAGCAGCTTAGCGAGTAGCGGGAGCTTAGTGACCCAGTACTTC
.	TRBD1	TRBJ2-5	TRBV9	CASSVAVGQGQETQYF	TGTGCCAGCAGCGTAGCAGTGGGACAGGGGCAAGAGACCCAGTACTTC
.	TRBD2	TRBJ2-3	TRBV6-1	CASSEAKLAGLTDTPYF	TGTGCCAGCAGTGAAGCGAAACTAGCGGGCCTCACAGATACGCCGTATTTT
.	.	TRBJ2-7	TRBV20-1	CSASKRAYEQYF	TGCAGTGCTAGCAAGCGGGCCTACGAGCAGTACTTC
few	TRBD2	TRBJ2-3	TRBV6-2/TRBV6-3	CASRGTSVTDTQYF	TGTGCCAGCCGCGGGACTAGCGTGACAGATACGCAGTATTTT
few	TRBD1	TRBJ2-1	TRBV20-1	CSARDYRGTVSYF	TGCAGTGCTAGAGATTACAGGGGGACAGTGAGTTACTTC
.	TRBD2	TRBJ2-5	TRBV18	CASSPPWTSKQTQYF	TGTGCCAGCTCGCCACCATGGACTAGCAAGCAGACCCAGTACTTC
few	.	TRBJ2-1	TRBV7-9	CASSLGSTGSLNEQFF	TGTGCCAGCAGCTTAGGCTCAACAGGGTCGTTAAATGAGCAGTTCTTC
few	.	TRBJ2-3	TRBV7-2	CASLGEWGTDTQYF	TGTGCCAGCTTGGGGGAATGGGGGACAGATACGCAGTATTTT
.	TRBD1	TRBJ1-1	TRBV20-1	CSASPIMGQGNTEAFF	TGCAGTGCTAGCCCGATAATGGGACAGGGGAACACTGAAGCTTTCTTT
once	.	TRBJ1-6	TRBV6-1	CASTKKQGFSPLHF	TGTGCCAGCACCAAAAAACAGGGTTTTTCACCCCTCCACTTT
few	.	TRBJ2-1	TRBV20-1	CSAREPGGGGYNEQFF	TGCAGTGCTAGAGAGCCAGGGGGCGGGGGGTACAATGAGCAGTTCTTC
.	TRBD1	TRBJ2-3	TRBV11-1	CASSPGQGLVGDTQYF	TGTGCCAGCAGCCCGGGACAGGGATTGGTGGGAGATACGCAGTATTTT
few	.	TRBJ2-1	TRBV5-6	CASSLTANEQFF	TGTGCCAGCAGCTTGACCGCCAATGAGCAGTTCTTC
.	.	TRBJ1-2	TRBV10-3	CAISAAGEDYGYTF	TGTGCCATCAGTGCGGCGGGGGAGGACTATGGCTACACCTTC
.	TRBD1	TRBJ2-7	TRBV28	CASSRTGQGLWEQYF	TGTGCCAGCAGCAGAACGGGACAGGGTTTATGGGAGCAGTACTTC
.	.	TRBJ1-4	TRBV19	CASREDTALENEKLFF	TGTGCCAGTAGGGAAGACACAGCTTTGGAAAATGAAAAACTGTTTTTT
many	.	TRBJ2-3	TRBV7-2	CASSSGAGEYSPSTDTQYF	TGTGCCAGCAGCTCGGGGGCTGGCGAGTACTCACCTAGCACAGATACGCAGTATTTT
.	.	TRBJ2-5	TRBV3-1	CASSALGNQETQYF	TGTGCCAGCAGCGCCCTAGGTAACCAAGAGACCCAGTACTTC
.	.	TRBJ2-7	TRBV29-1	CSVAYAGSYEQYF	TGCAGCGTTGCGTATGCGGGCTCCTACGAGCAGTACTTC
few	.	TRBJ1-2	TRBV5-8	CASSLGPGSNYGYTF	TGTGCCAGCAGCTTGGGGCCAGGGTCTAACTATGGCTACACCTTC
few	.	TRBJ2-7	TRBV20-1	CSAQNPGRSYEQYF	TGCAGTGCCCAGAACCCGGGACGTTCCTACGAGCAGTACTTC
.	.	TRBJ2-5	TRBV14	CASSSKDRREETQYF	TGTGCCAGCAGCTCCAAGGATAGACGCGAAGAGACCCAGTACTTC
.	.	TRBJ1-1	TRBV29-1	CSVRGISANTEAFF	TGCAGCGTCCGTGGGATATCAGCGAACACTGAAGCTTTCTTT
few	.	TRBJ2-5	TRBV20-1	CSAAPGTASETQYF	TGCAGTGCTGCGCCGGGGACCGCCAGTGAGACCCAGTACTTC
few	TRBD1	TRBJ2-1	TRBV24-1	CATGDKGGQGIGNEQFF	TGTGCCACCGGAGACAAGGGGGGACAGGGAATAGGGAATGAGCAGTTCTTC
.	TRBD2	TRBJ2-4	TRBV4-1	CASSQVPTSFKNIQYF	TGCGCCAGCAGCCAAGTTCCGACTAGCTTCAAAAACATTCAGTACTTC
few	TRBD1	TRBJ1-6	TRBV6-5	CASSYSNPTGGYNSPLHF	TGTGCCAGCAGTTACTCGAACCCAACAGGGGGATATAATTCACCCCTCCACTTT
.	.	TRBJ2-5	TRBV12-5	CASGPQGWETQYF	TGTGCTAGTGGTCCGCAGGGCTGGGAGACCCAGTACTTC
.	TRBD2	TRBJ2-1	TRBV3-1	CASSLNLAGGEQFF	TGTGCCAGCAGCCTAAATCTAGCGGGAGGTGAGCAGTTCTTC
.	.	TRBJ2-7	TRBV20-1	CSAGPPDRVWEQYF	TGCAGTGCTGGACCCCCGGACCGAGTGTGGGAGCAGTACTTC
many	.	TRBJ2-5	TRBV7-3	CASSSQGTQETQYF	TGTGCCAGTTCCTCCCAGGGGACACAAGAGACCCAGTACTTC